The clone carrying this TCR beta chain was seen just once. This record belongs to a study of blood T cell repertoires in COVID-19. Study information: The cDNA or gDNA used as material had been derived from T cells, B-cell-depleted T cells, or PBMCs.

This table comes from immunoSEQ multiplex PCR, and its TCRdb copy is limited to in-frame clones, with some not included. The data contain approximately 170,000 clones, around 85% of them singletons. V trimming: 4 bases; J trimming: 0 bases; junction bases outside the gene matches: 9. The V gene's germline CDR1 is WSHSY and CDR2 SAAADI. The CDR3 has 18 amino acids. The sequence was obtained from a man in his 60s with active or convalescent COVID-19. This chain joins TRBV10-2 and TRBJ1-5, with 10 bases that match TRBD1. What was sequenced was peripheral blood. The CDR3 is CASSGQGAGGNSNQPQHF. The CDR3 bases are TGCGCCAGCAGTGGACAGGGGGCCGGCGGGAATAGCAATCAGCCCCAGCATTTT.